The rows below give T cell receptor beta chains drawn from one sample of a study of cytomegalovirus exposure and HLA in healthy donors. The table came from immunoSEQ multiplex PCR; TCRdb's copy has only in-frame clones and leaves some out. This table lists around 48,000 clones. The sample taken for sequencing was PBMCs. Every receptor here comes from a female donor in good health and CMV-seronegative. Both conserved end residues are trimmed from each CDR3.

V,CDR3
TRBV30,AWRGKQGTFNSPLH
TRBV6-1,ASSEGSRQGHGYT
TRBV5-1,ASSLGSGAEGGELF
TRBV6-4,ASSVLAGDGYEQY
TRBV6-1,ASSEVGGFYGYT
TRBV4-2,ASSQGGDNTEAF
TRBV6-6,ASSYLGRPQH
TRBV4-1,ASSQQSGSWNEQY
TRBV6-5,ASSSPGNTIY
TRBV7-9,ASSLSSPPGYT
TRBV14,ASSPWTGEGTQY
TRBV5-1,ASSLGGRSSAYEQY
TRBV7-6,ASSLAGSNTGELF
TRBV4-1,ASSQDSQGVMNTEAF
TRBV18,ASSPLPRGGAYNEQF
TRBV4-1,ASSQDRAGTAYEQY